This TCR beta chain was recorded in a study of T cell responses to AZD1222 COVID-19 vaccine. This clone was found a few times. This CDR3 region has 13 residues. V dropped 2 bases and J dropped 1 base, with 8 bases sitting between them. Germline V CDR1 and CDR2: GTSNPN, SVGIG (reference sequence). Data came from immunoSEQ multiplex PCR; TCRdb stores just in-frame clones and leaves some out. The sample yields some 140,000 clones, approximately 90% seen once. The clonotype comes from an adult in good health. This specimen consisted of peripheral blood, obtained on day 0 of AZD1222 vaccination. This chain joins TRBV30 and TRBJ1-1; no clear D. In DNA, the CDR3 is TGTGCCTGGAGTAGAAGGAGGAACACTGAAGCTTTCTTT. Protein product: CAWSRRRNTEAFF.